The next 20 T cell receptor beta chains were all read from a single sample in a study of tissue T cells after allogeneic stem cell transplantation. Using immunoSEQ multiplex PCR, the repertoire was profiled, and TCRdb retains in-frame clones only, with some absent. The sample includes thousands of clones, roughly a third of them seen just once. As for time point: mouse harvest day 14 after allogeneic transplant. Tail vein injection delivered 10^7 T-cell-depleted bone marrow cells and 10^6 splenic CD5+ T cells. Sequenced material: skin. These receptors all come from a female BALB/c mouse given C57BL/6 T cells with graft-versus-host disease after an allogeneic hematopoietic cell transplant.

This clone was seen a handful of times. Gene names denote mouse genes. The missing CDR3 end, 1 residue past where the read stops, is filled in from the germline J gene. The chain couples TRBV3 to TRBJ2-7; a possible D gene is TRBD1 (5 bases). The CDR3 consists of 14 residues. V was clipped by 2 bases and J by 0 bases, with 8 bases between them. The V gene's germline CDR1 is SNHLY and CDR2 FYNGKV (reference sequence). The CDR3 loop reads CASSLSGRSYEQYF. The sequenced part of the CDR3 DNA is TGTGCCAGCAGCTTATCAGGGCGCTCCTATGAACAGTAC.

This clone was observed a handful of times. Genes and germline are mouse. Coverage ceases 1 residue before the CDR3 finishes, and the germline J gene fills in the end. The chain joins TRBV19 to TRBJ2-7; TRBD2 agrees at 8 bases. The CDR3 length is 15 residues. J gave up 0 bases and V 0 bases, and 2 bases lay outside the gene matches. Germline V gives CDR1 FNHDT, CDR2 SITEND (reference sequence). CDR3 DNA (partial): TGTGCCAGCAGTATAGGGCTGGGGGGCTCCTATGAACAGTAC. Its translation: CASSIGLGGSYEQY. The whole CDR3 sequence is CASSIGLGGSYEQYF.

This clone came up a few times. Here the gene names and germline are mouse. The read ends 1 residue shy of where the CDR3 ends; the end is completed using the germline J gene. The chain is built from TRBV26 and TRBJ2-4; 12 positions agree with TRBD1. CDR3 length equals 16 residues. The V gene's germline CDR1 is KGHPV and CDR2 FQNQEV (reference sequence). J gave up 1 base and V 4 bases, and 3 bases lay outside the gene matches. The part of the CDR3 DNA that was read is TGTGCCAGCAGTCCCGGGACAGGGGGCCGTCAAAACACCTTGTAC. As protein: CASSPGTGGRQNTLY. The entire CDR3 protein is CASSPGTGGRQNTLYF.

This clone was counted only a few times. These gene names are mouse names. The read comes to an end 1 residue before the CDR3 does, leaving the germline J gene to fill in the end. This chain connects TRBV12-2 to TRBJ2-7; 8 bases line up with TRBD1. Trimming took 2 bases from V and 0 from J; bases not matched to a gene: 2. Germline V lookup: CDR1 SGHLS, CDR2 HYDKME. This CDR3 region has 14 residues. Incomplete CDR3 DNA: TGTGCCAGCTCTCCCGGACAGGGCTCCTATGAACAGTAC. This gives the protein CASSPGQGSYEQY. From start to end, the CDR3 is CASSPGQGSYEQYF.

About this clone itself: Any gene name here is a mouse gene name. The CDR3 reads CASSLGNSGNTLYF. The covered CDR3 bases are TGTGCCAGCAGCTTAGGGAATTCTGGAAATACGCTCTAT. V usage is TRBV3 and J usage is TRBJ1-3; D not resolved. The sequenced fragment ends 1 residue before the CDR3 boundary, so the rest is inferred from the germline J gene. The CDR3 loop spans 14 amino acids. Germline V gene sequence: CDR1 SNHLY, CDR2 FYNGKV (reference sequence). Trimming removed 1 base at V and 0 bases at J, with 4 bases between.

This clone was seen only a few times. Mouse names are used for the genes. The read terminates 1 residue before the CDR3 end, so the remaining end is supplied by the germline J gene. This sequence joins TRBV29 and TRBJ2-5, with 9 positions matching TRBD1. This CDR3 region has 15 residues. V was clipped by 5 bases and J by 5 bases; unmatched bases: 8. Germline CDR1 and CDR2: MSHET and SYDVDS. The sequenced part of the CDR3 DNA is TGTGCTAGCAGTCCCTCACAGGGGGCTGGAGACACCCAGTAC. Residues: CASSPSQGAGDTQY. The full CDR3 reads CASSPSQGAGDTQYF.

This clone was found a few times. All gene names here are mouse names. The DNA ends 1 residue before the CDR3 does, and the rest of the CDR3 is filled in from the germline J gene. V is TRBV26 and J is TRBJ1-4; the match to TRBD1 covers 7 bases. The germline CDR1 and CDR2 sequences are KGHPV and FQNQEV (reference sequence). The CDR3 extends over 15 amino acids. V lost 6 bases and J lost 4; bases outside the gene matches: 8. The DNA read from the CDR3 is TGTGCCAGCAGCCTGACAGGGTGGAGCAACGAAAGATTATTT. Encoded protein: CASSLTGWSNERLF. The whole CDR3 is CASSLTGWSNERLFF.

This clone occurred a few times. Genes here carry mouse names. This chain's CDR3 is CASRRDNNQDTQYF. CDR3 bases read: TGTGCCAGCAGGCGGGACAATAACCAAGACACCCAGTAC. This chain uses TRBV26 with TRBJ2-5; D is perhaps TRBD1 (6 bases). The CDR3 extends 1 residue past the end of the read, so its final part is completed from the germline J gene. Trimming removed 6 bases from V and 0 bases from J, with 10 bases in between. CDR1 is KGHPV, CDR2 FQNQEV, per germline (reference sequence). The CDR3 sequence is 14 residues long.

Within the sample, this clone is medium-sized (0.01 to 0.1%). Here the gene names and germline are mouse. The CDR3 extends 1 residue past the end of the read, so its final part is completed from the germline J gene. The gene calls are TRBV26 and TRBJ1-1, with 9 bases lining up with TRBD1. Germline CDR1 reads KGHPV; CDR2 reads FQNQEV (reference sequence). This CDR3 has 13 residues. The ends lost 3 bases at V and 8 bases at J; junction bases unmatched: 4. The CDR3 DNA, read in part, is TGTGCCAGCAGTCTACAGGGGGCGGGGGAAGTCTTC. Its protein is CASSLQGAGEVF. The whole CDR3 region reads CASSLQGAGEVFF. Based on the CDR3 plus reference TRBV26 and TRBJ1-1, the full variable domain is NSKVIQTPRYLVKGQGQKAKMRCIPEKGHPVVFWYQQNKNNEFKFLINFQNQEVLQQIDMTEKRFSAECPSNSPCSLEIQSSEAGDSALYLCASSLQGAGEVFFGKGTRLTVV.

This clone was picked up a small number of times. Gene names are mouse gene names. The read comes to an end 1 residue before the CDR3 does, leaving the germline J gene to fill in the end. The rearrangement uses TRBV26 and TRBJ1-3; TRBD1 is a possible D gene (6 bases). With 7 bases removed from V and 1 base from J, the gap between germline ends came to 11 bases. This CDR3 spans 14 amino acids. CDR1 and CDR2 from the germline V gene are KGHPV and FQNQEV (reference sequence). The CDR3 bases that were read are TGTGCCAGCAAGCTGACAGGATCTGGAAATACGCTCTAT. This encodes CASKLTGSGNTLY. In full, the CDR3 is CASKLTGSGNTLYF.

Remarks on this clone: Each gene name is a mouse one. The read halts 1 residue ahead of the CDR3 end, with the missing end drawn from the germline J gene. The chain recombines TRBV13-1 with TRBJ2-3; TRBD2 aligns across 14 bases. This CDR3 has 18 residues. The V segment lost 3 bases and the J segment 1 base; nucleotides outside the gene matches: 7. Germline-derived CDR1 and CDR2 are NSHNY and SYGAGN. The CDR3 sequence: CASSAHRDWGGGAETLYF. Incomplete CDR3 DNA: TGTGCCAGCAGTGCCCACCGGGACTGGGGGGGCGGTGCAGAAACGCTGTAT.

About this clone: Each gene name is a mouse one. The CDR3 reads CASSQGGGAGDQAPLF. The sequenced part of the CDR3 DNA is TGTGCCAGCAGCCAGGGGGGAGGGGCGGGCGACCAGGCTCCGCTT. The chain carries TRBV2 and TRBJ1-5; TRBD1 is a possible D gene (5 bases). The observed sequence ends 1 residue before the CDR3 terminus, with the missing tail filled in from the germline J gene. V was cut by 3 bases and J by 5 bases, with 17 bases left in between. The germline V gene encodes CDR1 LGHNA and CDR2 YSYQKL. This CDR3 region has 16 residues.

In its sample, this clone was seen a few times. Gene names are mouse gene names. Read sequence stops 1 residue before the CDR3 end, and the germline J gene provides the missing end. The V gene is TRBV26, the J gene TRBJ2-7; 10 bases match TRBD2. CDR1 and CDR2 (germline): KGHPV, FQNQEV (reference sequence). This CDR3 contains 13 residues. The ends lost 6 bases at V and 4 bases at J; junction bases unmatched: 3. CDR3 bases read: TGTGCCAGCAGAGGACTGGGGGCGTATGAACAGTAC. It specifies CASRGLGAYEQY. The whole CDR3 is CASRGLGAYEQYF. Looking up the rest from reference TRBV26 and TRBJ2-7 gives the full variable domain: NSKVIQTPRYLVKGQGQKAKMRCIPEKGHPVVFWYQQNKNNEFKFLINFQNQEVLQQIDMTEKRFSAECPSNSPCSLEIQSSEAGDSALYLCASRGLGAYEQYFGPGTRLTVL.

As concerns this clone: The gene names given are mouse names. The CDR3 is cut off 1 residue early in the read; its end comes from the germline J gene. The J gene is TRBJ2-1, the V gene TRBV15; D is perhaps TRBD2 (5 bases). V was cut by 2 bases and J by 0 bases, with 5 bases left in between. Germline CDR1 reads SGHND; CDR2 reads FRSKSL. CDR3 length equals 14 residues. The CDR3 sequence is CASSLWGNYAEQFF. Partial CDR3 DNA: TGTGCCAGCAGTTTATGGGGTAACTATGCTGAGCAGTTC.

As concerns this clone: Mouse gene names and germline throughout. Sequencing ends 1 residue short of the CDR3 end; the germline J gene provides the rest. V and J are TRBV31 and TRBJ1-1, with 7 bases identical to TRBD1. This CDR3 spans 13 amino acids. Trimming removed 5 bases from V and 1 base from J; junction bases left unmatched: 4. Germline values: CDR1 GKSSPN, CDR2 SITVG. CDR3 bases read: TGTGCCTGGGGCCGGGACAGGAACACAGAAGTCTTC. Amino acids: CAWGRDRNTEVF. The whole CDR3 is CAWGRDRNTEVFF.

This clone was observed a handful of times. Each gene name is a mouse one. CDR3 region: CASSLRTGGSPLYF. CDR3 DNA, as far as it was read: TGTGCCAGCAGTCTGAGGACAGGGGGTTCGCCCCTCTAC. The chain combines TRBV26 with TRBJ1-6; TRBD1 aligns across 10 bases. Read data end 1 residue before the CDR3 end; the end is taken from the germline J gene. TRBJ1-6 is placed among ORFs of uncertain function. The junction had 1 base not matched to a gene; V was cut back by 2 bases and J by 9 bases. This CDR3 has 14 amino acids. The germline CDR1 and CDR2 sequences are KGHPV and FQNQEV (reference sequence).

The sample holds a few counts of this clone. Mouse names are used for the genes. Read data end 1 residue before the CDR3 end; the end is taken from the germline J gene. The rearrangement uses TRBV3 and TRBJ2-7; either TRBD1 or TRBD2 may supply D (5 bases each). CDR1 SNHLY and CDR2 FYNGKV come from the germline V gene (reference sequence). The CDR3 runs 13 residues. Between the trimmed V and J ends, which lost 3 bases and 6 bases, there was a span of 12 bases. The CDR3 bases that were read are TGTGCCAGCAGCTTGGGAGGGGCGCCTGAACAGTAC. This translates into CASSLGGAPEQY. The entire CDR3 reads CASSLGGAPEQYF.

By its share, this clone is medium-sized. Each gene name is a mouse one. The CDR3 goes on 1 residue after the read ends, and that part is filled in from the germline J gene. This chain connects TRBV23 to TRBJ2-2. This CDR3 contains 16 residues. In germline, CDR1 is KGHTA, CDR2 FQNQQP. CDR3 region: CSSSQSWGPNTGQLYF. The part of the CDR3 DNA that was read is TGCTCCAGCAGTCAATCTTGGGGGCCAAACACCGGGCAGCTCTAC.

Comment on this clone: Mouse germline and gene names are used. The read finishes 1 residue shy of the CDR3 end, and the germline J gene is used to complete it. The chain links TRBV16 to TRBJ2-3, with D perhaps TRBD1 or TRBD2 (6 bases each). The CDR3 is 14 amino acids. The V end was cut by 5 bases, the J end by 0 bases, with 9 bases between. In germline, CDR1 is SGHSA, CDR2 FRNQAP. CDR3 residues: CASSQGTSAETLYF. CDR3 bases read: TGTGCAAGCAGCCAGGGGACTAGTGCAGAAACGCTGTAT.

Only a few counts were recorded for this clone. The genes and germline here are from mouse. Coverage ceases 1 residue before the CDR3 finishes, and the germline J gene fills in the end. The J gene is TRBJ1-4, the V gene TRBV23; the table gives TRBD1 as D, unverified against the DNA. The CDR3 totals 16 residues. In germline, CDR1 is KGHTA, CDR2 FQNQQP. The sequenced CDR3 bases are TGCTCCAGCAGTCAATCGGGACAGGGGAGGGGCGAAAGATTATTT. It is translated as CSSSQSGQGRGERLF. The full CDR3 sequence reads CSSSQSGQGRGERLFF.